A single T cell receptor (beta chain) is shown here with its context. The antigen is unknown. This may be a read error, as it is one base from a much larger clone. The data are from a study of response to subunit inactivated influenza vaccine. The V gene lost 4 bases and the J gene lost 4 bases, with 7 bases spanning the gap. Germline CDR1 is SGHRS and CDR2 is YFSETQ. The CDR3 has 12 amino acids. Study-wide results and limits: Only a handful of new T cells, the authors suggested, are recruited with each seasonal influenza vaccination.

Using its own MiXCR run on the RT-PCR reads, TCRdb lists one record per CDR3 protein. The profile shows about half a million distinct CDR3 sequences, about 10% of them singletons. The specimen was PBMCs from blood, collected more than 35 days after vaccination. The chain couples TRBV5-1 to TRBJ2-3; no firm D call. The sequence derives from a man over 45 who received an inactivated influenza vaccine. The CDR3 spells CASSLHSDTQYF. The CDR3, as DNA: TGCGCCAGCAGCCTACACTCAGATACGCAGTATTTT.